This entry lists 13 T cell receptor beta chains sequenced from one sample in a study of neurological immune-mediated disorders. TCRdb redid the calling of the 5' RACE reads with MiXCR, one entry per CDR3 protein. The sample lists roughly 20,000 distinct CDR3 sequences; around 13% were seen once. Sequencing was done on a sample of CD4+ T cells from blood. The source is a woman aged 55-70 years with HTLV-1-associated myelopathy (HAM/TSP).

In its sample, this clonotype was seen many times. The chain has TRBV7-2 and TRBJ2-1, with 12 bases fitting TRBD2. The CDR3 is made up of 15 amino acids. With 5 bases clipped from V and 8 bases from J, the junction kept 7 bases outside the gene matches. Germline values: CDR1 SGHTA, CDR2 FQGNSA. The CDR3 spells CASSPTSGSNYEQFF. The CDR3 nucleotides read TGTGCCAGCAGCCCGACTAGCGGGAGCAATTATGAGCAGTTCTTC.

This clonotype appeared many times. This chain uses TRBV20-1 with TRBJ2-7; possible D gene TRBD2, 5 bases. The CDR3 contains 11 residues. Germline V gives CDR1 DFQATT, CDR2 SNEGSKA (reference sequence). V was shortened by 1 base and J by 5 bases, with 6 bases between the two germline ends. In DNA form, the CDR3 reads TGCAGTGCTAGAGGGGAGCACGAGCAGTACTTC. It encodes CSARGEHEQYF.

This clonotype showed up many times. The V gene is TRBV20-1, the J gene TRBJ1-6, with D hard to call. The CDR3 sequence is 12 residues long. Germline V gene sequence: CDR1 DFQATT, CDR2 SNEGSKA (reference sequence). V lost 3 bases, J lost 7 bases, and 7 bases lay in between. CDR3 coding DNA: TGCAGTGCTAGTGGGTCCAATTCACCCCTCCACTTT. Translated: CSASGSNSPLHF.

This clonotype was detected a few times. This chain connects TRBV1 to TRBJ2-7. TRBV1 is a known pseudogene. The CDR3 spans 14 residues. CDR3 sequence reads: CTSSQGQGSYEQYF. The CDR3 coding sequence is TGCACCAGCAGCCAAGGACAGGGCTCCTACGAGCAGTACTTC.

This clonotype was seen at least ten times. The chain combines TRBV20-1 with TRBJ1-1; D is uncertain. The length of the CDR3 is 11 residues. Germline CDR1 DFQATT, CDR2 SNEGSKA (reference sequence). The CDR3 region is CSCALGTEAFF. For the CDR3, the DNA is TGCAGCTGTGCACTGGGCACTGAAGCTTTCTTT.

This clonotype was observed at least ten times. This chain uses TRBV5-1 with TRBJ1-5; unclear D gene. Between the trimmed V and J ends, which lost 0 bases and 2 bases, there was a span of 3 bases. The CDR3 sequence is 13 residues long. Looked up from germline, CDR1 is SGHRS and CDR2 is YFSETQ. As DNA, the CDR3 is TGCGCCAGCAGCTTGGCCGGCAATCAGCCCCAGCATTTT. Its translation is CASSLAGNQPQHF.

This clonotype was seen repeatedly, ten times or more. J is TRBJ1-5 and V is TRBV4-1; D unclear. This CDR3 region has 14 residues. The ends were cut back, 0 bases at V and 0 bases at J, with 3 bases in the middle. Germline values: CDR1 MGHRA, CDR2 YSYEKL. CDR3 sequence (DNA): TGCGCCAGCAGCCAAGAAGGTAGCAATCAGCCCCAGCATTTT. Translating gives CASSQEGSNQPQHF.

This clonotype was recorded at least ten times. The V gene is TRBV7-2, the J gene TRBJ2-5; 9 positions match TRBD1. The CDR3 consists of 16 residues. V gave up 8 bases and J gave up 2 bases; unmatched junction bases: 12. The germline CDR1 and CDR2 sequences are SGHTA and FQGNSA. CDR3 coding DNA: TGTGCCAGCTGCGAAACCGGGACAGGGTTTCAAGAGACCCAGTACTTC. Translation: CASCETGTGFQETQYF. Full variable domain (rest looked up from reference TRBV7-2 and TRBJ2-5): GAGVSQSPSNKVTEKGKDVELRCDPISGHTALYWYRQSLGQGLEFLIYFQGNSAPDKSGLPSDRFSAERTGGSVSTLTIQRTQQEDSAVYLCASCETGTGFQETQYFGPGTRLLVL.

About this clonotype itself: Relative to the germline gene, one junction end is altered; a read error may explain this. The chain is built from TRBV6-2 or TRBV6-3 and TRBJ2-5; the D is unclear. CDR1 is MNHEY and CDR2 is SVGEGT in the germline V gene. The CDR3 contains 16 residues. DNA of the CDR3: TGTGCCAGCAGCTACTATCGTGATCCCGGCCAAGGGACCCAGTACTTC. Protein sequence: CASSYYRDPGQGTQYF.

This clonotype was recorded at least ten times. The chain carries TRBV11-2 and TRBJ1-1, with 7 bases fitting TRBD1. The germline V gene encodes CDR1 SGHAT and CDR2 FQNNGV. The CDR3 has 15 amino acids. Losses at the gene ends were 1 base for V and 5 bases for J; bases not matched to a gene: 7. The CDR3 bases are TGTGCCAGCAGCTTAGTTTTGGCAGGGGGGACTGAAGCTTTCTTT. The encoded protein is CASSLVLAGGTEAFF.

Turning to this clonotype: A junction boundary mismatches the germline segment, possibly from a read error. The J gene is TRBJ2-7, the V gene TRBV6-1; tentative D call: TRBD2 (5 bases). This CDR3 is built from 15 residues. Per germline, CDR1 MNHNS and CDR2 SASEGT. The DNA for the CDR3 is TGTGCCAGCAGTGAAGCCTGGACTCCGACCTACGAACAGTACTTC. Encoded protein: CASSEAWTPTYEQYF.

This clonotype was detected many times. The chain employs TRBV5-1 and TRBJ2-7; 11 nucleotides align to TRBD1. With V trimmed by 4 bases and J by 2 bases, 5 bases remained unmatched. The CDR3 has 15 residues. CDR1 SGHRS and CDR2 YFSETQ come from the germline V gene. The chain's CDR3 is CASSPGQGVPYEQYF. The DNA of the CDR3 is TGCGCCAGCAGCCCGGGACAGGGGGTCCCCTACGAGCAGTACTTC.

The table lists this clonotype with many counts. The rearrangement uses TRBV11-2 and TRBJ2-1, with TRBD2 identical over 11 bases. This CDR3 spans 18 amino acids. V was pared by 5 bases and J by 1 base, with 10 bases of the junction left unmatched. Per the germline V gene, CDR1 is SGHAT and CDR2 is FQNNGV. The CDR3 loop reads CASSPSIAGGRSYNEQFF. CDR3 nucleotides: TGTGCCAGCAGCCCCAGTATAGCGGGGGGGCGATCCTACAATGAGCAGTTCTTC.